Sequencing of this T cell receptor beta chain was carried out in a study of T cells after yellow fever vaccination. TCRdb reanalysed the 5' RACE reads using MiXCR and keeps one entry per CDR3 protein. The sample consists of around 30,000 distinct CDR3 sequences, roughly 6.3% of them appearing once. CDR3 size: 15 residues. V lost 3 bases, J lost 1 base, and 12 bases lay in between. Germline loops: CDR1 LGHDT, CDR2 YNNKEL (reference sequence). At least ten counts were recorded for this clonotype. The V gene is TRBV3-1, the J gene TRBJ2-5; D is possibly TRBD1 (5 bases). The receptor was isolated from a man aged 30 to 45 who received the YFV17D yellow fever vaccine. The material sequenced was PBMCs, either bulk or a sorted T-cell subset (CD4+, CD8+, memory, or dextramer-sorted; not recorded which), taken on the day of the yellow fever booster vaccination. In DNA, the CDR3 is TGTGCCAGCAGCCAGTTACCAGGGTTCCAAGAGACCCAGTACTTC. It is translated as CASSQLPGFQETQYF.